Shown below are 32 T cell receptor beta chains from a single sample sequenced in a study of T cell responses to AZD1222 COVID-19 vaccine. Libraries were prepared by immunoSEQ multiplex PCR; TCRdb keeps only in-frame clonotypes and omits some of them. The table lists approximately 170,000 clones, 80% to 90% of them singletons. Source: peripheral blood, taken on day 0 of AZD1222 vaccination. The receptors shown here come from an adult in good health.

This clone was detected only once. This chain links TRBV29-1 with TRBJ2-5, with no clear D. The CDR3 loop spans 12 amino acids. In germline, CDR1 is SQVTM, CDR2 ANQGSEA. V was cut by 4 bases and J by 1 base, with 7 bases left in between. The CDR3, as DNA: TGCAGCGTTGTCCAAGTCCAAGAGACCCAGTACTTC. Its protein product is CSVVQVQETQYF. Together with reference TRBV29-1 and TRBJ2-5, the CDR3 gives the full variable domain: SAVISQKPSRDICQRGTSLTIQCQVDSQVTMMFWYRQQPGQSLTLIATANQGSEATYESGFVIDKFPISRPNLTFSTLTVSNMSPEDSSIYLCSVVQVQETQYFGPGTRLLVL.

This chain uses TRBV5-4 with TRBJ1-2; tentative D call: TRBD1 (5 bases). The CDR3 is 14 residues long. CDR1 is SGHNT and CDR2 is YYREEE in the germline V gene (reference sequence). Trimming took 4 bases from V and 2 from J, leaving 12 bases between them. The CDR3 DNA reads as TGTGCCAGCAGCCAGGACACAAAAAACTATGGCTACACCTTC. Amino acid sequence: CASSQDTKNYGYTF.

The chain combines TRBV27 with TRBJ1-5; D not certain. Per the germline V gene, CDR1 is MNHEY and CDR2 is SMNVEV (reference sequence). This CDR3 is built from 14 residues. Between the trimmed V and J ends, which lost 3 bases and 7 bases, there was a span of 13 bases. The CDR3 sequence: CASSFNGNTQPQHF. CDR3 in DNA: TGTGCCAGCAGTTTCAACGGGAATACGCAGCCCCAGCATTTT.

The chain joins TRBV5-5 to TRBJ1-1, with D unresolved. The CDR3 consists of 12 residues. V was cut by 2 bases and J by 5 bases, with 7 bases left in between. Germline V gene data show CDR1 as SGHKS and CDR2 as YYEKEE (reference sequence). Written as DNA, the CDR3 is TGTGCCAGCAGCTTCTCGGGGACTGAAGCTTTCTTT. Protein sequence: CASSFSGTEAFF. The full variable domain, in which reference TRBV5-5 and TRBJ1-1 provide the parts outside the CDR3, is DAGVTQSPTHLIKTRGQQVTLRCSPISGHKSVSWYQQVLGQGPQFIFQYYEKEERGRGNFPDRFSARQFPNYSSELNVNALLLGDSALYLCASSFSGTEAFFGQGTRLTVV.

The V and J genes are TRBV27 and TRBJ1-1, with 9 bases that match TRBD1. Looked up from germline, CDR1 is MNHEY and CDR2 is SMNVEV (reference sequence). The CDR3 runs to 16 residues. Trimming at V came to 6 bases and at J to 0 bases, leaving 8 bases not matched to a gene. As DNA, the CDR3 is TGTGCCAGCAGACCCGGGACAGGGCTGCTGAACACTGAAGCTTTCTTT. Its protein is CASRPGTGLLNTEAFF.

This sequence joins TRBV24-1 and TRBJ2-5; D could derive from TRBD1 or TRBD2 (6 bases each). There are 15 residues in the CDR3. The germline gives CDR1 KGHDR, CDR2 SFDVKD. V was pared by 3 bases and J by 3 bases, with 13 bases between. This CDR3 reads CATSDGGRGKETQYF. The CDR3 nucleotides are TGTGCCACCAGTGATGGGGGCCGGGGGAAAGAGACCCAGTACTTC.

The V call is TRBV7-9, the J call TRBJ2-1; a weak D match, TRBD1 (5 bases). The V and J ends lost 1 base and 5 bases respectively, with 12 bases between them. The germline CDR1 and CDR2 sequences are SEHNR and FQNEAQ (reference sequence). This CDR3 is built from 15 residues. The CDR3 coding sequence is TGTGCCAGCAGCTTAGGACAGAAGGTGGACAATGAGCAGTTCTTC. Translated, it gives CASSLGQKVDNEQFF.

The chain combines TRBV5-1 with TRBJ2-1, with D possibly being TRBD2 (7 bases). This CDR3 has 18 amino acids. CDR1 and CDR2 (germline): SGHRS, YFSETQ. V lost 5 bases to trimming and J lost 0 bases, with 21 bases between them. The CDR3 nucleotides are TGCGCCAGCAGTTTCGGGGGCGGGGGACTGGGCTCCTACAATGAGCAGTTCTTC. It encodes CASSFGGGGLGSYNEQFF. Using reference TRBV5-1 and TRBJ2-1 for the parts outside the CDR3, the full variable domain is KAGVTQTPRYLIKTRGQQVTLSCSPISGHRSVSWYQQTPGQGLQFLFEYFSETQRNKGNFPGRFSGRQFSNSRSEMNVSTLELGDSALYLCASSFGGGGLGSYNEQFFGPGTRLTVL.

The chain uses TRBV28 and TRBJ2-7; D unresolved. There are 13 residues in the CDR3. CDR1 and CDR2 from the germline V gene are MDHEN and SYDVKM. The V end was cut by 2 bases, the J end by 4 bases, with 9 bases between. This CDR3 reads CASSLQQAYEQYF. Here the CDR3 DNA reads TGTGCCAGCAGTTTACAGCAGGCTTACGAGCAGTACTTC.

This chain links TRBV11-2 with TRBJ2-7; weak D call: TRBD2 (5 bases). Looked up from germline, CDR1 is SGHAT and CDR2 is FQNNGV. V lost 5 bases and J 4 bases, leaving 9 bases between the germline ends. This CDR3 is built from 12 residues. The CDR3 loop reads CASSPGKYEQYV. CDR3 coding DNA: TGTGCCAGCAGCCCGGGAAAATACGAGCAGTACGTC.

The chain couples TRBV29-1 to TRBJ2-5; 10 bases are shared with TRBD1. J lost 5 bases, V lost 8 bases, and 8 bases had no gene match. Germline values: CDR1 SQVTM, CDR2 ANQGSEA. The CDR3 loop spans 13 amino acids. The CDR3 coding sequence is TGCAGCACCCGGGACAGGGGTGGGGAGACCCAGTACTTC. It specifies CSTRDRGGETQYF.

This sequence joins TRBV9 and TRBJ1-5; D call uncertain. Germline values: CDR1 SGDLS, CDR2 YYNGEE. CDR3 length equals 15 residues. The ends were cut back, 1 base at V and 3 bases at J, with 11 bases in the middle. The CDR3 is CASSVSSGYNQPQHF. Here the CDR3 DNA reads TGTGCCAGCAGCGTAAGTTCAGGATACAATCAGCCCCAGCATTTT.

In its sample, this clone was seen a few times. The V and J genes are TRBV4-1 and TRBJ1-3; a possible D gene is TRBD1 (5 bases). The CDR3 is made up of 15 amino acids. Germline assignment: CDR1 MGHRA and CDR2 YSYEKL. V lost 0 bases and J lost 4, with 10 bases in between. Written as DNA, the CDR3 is TGCGCCAGCAGCCAAGACACAGGTGACGGAAACACCATATATTTT. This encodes CASSQDTGDGNTIYF.

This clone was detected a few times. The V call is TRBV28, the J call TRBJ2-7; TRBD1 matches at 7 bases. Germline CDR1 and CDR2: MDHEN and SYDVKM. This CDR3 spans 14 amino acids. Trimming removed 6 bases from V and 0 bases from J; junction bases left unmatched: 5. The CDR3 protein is CASRLQGSSYEQYF. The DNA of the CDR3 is TGTGCCAGCAGACTACAGGGGTCCTCCTACGAGCAGTACTTC.

The CDR3 sequence is CATGTTVGAAEAFF. Written as DNA, the CDR3 is TGCGCCACGGGGACCACAGTGGGGGCCGCTGAAGCTTTCTTT. The chain recombines TRBV5-1 with TRBJ1-1, with D tentatively TRBD1 (6 bases). V lost 9 bases and J lost 6, with 21 bases in between. The CDR3 has 14 amino acids. Germline CDR1 is SGHRS and CDR2 is YFSETQ.

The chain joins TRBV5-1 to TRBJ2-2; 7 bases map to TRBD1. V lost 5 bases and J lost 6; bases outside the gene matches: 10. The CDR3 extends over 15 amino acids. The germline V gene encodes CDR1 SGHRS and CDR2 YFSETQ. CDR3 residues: CASRPRTGTAGELFF. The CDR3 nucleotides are TGCGCCAGCAGACCTAGGACAGGTACGGCCGGGGAGCTGTTTTTT.

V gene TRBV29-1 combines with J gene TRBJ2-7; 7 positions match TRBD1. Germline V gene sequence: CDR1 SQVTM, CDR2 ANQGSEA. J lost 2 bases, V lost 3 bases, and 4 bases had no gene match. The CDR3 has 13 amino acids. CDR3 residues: CSVETGTTYEQYF. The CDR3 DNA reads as TGCAGCGTTGAGACAGGGACAACCTACGAGCAGTACTTC.

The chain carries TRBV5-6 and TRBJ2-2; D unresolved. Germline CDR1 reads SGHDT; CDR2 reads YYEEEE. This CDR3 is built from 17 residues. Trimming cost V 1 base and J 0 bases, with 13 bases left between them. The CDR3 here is CASSLFLHVANTGELFF. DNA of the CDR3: TGTGCCAGCAGCTTGTTTCTTCACGTCGCGAACACCGGGGAGCTGTTTTTT.

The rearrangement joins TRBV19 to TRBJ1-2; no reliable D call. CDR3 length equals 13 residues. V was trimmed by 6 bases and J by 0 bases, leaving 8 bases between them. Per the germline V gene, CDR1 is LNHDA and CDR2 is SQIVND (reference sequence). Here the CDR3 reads CASRGSSNYGYTF. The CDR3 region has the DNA TGTGCCAGTAGAGGCAGTTCTAACTATGGCTACACCTTC.

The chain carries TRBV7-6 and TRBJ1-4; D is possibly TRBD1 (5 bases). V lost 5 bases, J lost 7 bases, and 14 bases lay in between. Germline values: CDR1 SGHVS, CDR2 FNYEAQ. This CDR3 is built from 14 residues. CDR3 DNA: TGTGCCAGCAGCCCGGGCGGAGGGGTTGAAAAACTGTTTTTT. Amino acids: CASSPGGGVEKLFF.

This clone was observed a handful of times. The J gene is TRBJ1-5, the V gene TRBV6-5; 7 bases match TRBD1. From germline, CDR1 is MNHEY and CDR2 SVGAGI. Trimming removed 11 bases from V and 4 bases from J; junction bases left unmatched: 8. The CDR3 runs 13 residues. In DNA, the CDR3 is TGTGCCGGTGCCCGACAGGGTAATCAGCCCCAGCATTTT. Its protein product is CAGARQGNQPQHF.

CDR3 amino acids: CASTTSQTYEQYV. The CDR3 DNA reads TGTGCCAGCACTACGAGCCAGACCTACGAGCAGTACGTC. This chain links TRBV5-6 with TRBJ2-7, with D hard to call. V was cut by 6 bases and J by 2 bases, with 12 bases left in between. Germline V gene sequence: CDR1 SGHDT, CDR2 YYEEEE. The CDR3 contains 13 residues.

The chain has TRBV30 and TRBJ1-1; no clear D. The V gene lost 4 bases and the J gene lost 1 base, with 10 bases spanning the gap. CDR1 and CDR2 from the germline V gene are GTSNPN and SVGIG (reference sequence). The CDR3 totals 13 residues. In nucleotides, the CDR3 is TGTGCCTGGACTACGGGTCCGAACACTGAAGCTTTCTTT. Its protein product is CAWTTGPNTEAFF.

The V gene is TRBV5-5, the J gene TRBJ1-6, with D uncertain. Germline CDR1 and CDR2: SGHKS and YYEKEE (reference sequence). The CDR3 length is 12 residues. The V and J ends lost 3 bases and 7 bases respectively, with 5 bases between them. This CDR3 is CASSSHNSPLHF. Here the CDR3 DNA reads TGTGCCAGCAGCTCACACAATTCACCCCTCCACTTT.

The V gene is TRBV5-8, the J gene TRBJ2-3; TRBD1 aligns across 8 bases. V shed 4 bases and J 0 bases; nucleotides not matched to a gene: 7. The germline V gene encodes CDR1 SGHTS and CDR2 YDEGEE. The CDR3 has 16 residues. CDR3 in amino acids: CASSLSRDRSTDTQYF. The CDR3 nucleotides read TGTGCCAGCAGCCTGAGCCGGGACAGGAGCACAGATACGCAGTATTTT.

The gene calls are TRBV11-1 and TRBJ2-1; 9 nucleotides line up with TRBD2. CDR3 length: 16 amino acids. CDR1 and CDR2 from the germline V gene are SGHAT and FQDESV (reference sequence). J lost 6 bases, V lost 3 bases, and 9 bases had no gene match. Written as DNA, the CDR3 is TGTGCCAGCAGCTTGGTAGCGGGGGCCCTCGGCAATGAGCAGTTCTTC. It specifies CASSLVAGALGNEQFF.

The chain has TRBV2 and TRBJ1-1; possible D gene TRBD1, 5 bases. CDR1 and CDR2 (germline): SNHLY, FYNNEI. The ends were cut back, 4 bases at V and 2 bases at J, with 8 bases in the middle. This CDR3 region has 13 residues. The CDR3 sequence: CASSVGENTEAFF. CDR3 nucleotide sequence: TGTGCCAGCAGTGTGGGGGAAAACACTGAAGCTTTCTTT.

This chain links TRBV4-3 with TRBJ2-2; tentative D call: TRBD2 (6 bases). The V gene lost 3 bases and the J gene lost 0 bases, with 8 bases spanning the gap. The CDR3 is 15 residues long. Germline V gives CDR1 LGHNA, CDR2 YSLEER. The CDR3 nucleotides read TGCGCCAGCAGCCAGGGGGGAGCGAACACCGGGGAGCTGTTTTTT. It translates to CASSQGGANTGELFF.

The CDR3 nucleotides read TGTGCCAGGACAGGGGTAGGCAATGAGCAGTTCTTC. Encoded protein: CARTGVGNEQFF. This chain links TRBV7-9 with TRBJ2-1; TRBD1 agrees at 8 bases. CDR1 and CDR2 from the germline V gene are SEHNR and FQNEAQ (reference sequence). This CDR3 spans 12 amino acids. V lost 9 bases, J lost 6 bases, and 4 bases stayed unmatched.

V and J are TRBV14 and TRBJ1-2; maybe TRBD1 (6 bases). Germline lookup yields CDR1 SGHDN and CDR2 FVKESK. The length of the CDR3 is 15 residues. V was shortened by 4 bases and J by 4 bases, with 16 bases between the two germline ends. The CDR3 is CASSPTSTGGYGYTF. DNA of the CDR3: TGTGCCAGCAGCCCTACTTCGACAGGAGGCTATGGCTACACCTTC.

This chain's CDR3 is CASTFRDIADNEQFF. Here the CDR3 DNA reads TGTGCCAGCACCTTTAGGGACATAGCCGACAATGAGCAGTTCTTC. The chain uses TRBV13 and TRBJ2-1; D is possibly TRBD1 (6 bases). The CDR3 spans 15 residues. Germline V CDR1 and CDR2: PRHDT, FYEKMQ (reference sequence). Trimming stripped 7 bases from V and 5 bases from J, with 18 bases between.

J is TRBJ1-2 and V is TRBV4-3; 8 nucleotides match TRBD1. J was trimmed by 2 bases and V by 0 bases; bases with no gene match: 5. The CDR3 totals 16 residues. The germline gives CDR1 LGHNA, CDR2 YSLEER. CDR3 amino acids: CASSQDWTGLNYGYTF. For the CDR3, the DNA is TGCGCCAGCAGCCAAGACTGGACAGGGTTAAACTATGGCTACACCTTC.